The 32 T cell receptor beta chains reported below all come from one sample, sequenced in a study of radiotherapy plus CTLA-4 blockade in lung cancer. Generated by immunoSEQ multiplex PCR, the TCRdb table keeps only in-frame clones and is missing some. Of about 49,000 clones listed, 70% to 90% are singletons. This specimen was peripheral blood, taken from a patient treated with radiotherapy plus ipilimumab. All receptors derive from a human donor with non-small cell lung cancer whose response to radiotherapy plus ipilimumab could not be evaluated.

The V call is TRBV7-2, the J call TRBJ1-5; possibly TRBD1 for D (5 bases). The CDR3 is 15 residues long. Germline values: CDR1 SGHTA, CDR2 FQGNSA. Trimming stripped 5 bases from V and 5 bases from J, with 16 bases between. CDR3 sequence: CASSPLSRGDQPQHF. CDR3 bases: TGTGCCAGCAGCCCACTAAGTCGGGGGGATCAGCCCCAGCATTTT.

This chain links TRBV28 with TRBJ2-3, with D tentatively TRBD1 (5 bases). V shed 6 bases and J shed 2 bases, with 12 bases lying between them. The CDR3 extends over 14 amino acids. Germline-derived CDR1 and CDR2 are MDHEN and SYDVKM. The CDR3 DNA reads TGTGCCAGCAGCCCCACAGGCTACACAGATACGCAGTATTTT. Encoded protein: CASSPTGYTDTQYF.

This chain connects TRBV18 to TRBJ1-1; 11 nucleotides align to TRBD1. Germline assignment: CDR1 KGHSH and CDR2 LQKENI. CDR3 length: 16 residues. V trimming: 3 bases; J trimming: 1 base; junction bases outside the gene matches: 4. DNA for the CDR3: TGTGCCAGCTCACCCTCGGGACAGGGGGGGAACACTGAAGCTTTCTTT. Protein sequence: CASSPSGQGGNTEAFF.

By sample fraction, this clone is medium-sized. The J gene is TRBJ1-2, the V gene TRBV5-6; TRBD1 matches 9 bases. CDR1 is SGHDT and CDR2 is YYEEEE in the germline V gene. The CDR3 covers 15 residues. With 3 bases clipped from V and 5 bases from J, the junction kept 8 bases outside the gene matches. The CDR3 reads CASSYNRGLWYGYTF. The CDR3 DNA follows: TGTGCCAGCAGCTACAACAGGGGGCTGTGGTATGGCTACACCTTC.

CDR3 in DNA: TGTGCCAGCAGCGTAGAGGGGCAGGGCACAGATACGCAGTATTTT. This sequence encodes CASSVEGQGTDTQYF. The rearrangement joins TRBV9 to TRBJ2-3; D perhaps matches TRBD1 (5 bases). Deletions cut 0 bases from V and 1 base from J, with 9 bases between. CDR3 length: 15 residues. Germline loops: CDR1 SGDLS, CDR2 YYNGEE.

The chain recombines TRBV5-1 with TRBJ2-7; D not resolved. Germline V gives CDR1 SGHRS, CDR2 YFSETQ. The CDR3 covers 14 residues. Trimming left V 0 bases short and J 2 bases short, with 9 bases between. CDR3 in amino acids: CASSLGPDTYEQYF. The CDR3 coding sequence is TGCGCCAGCAGCTTGGGCCCCGACACCTACGAGCAGTACTTC.

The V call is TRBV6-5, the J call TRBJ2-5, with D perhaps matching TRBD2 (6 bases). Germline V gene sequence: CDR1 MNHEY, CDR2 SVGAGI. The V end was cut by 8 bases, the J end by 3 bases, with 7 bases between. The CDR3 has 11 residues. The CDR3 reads CASSGEETQYF. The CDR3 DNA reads TGTGCCAGCTCGGGAGAAGAGACCCAGTACTTC.

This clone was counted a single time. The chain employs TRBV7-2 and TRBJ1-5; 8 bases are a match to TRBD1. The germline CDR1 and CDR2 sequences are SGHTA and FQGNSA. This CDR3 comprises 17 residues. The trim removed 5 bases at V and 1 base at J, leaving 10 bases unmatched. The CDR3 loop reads CASSLGQGPGSNQPQHF. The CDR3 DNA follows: TGTGCCAGCAGCCTAGGACAGGGACCGGGGAGCAATCAGCCCCAGCATTTT.

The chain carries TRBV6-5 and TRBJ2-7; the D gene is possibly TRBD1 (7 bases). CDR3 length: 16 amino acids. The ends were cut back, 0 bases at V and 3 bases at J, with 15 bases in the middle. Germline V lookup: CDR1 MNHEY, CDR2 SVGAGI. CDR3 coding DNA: TGTGCCAGCAGTTACTCGACGACAGGGAGGAACTACGAGCAGTACTTC. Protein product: CASSYSTTGRNYEQYF.

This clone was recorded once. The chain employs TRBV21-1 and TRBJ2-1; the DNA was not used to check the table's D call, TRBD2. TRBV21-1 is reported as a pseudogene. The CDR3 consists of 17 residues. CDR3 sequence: CASSKEGGVKTYNEQFF. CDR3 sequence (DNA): TGTGCCAGCAGCAAAGAAGGTGGAGTGAAAACATACAATGAGCAGTTCTTC.

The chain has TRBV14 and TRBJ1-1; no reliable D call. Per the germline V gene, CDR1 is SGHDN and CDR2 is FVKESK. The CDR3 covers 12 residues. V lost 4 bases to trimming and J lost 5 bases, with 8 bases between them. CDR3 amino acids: CASSLAGTEAFF. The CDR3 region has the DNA TGTGCCAGCAGCCTCGCGGGAACTGAAGCTTTCTTT.

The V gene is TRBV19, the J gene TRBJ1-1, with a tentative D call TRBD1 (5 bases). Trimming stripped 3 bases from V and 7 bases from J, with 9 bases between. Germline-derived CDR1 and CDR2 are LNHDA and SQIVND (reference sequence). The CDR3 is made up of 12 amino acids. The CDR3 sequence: CASSIQGFEAFF. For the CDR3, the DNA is TGTGCCAGTAGTATTCAGGGATTTGAAGCTTTCTTT.

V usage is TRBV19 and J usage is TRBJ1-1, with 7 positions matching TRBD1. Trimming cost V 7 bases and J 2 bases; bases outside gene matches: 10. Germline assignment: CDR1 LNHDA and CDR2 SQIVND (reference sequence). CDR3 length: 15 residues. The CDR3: CASTKLGQLNTEAFF. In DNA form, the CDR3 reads TGTGCCAGTACGAAACTGGGACAGTTAAACACTGAAGCTTTCTTT.

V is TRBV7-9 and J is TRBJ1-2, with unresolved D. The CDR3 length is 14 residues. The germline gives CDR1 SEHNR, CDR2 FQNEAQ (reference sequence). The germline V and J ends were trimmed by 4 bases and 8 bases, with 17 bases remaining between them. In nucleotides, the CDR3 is TGTGCCAGCAGCTCCTGGACGGGGTTTGGGGGCTACACCTTC. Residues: CASSSWTGFGGYTF. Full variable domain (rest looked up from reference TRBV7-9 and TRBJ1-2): DTGVSQNPRHKITKRGQNVTFRCDPISEHNRLYWYRQTLGQGPEFLTYFQNEAQLEKSRLLSDRFSAERPKGSFSTLEIQRTEQGDSAMYLCASSSWTGFGGYTFGSGTRLTVV.

The CDR3 loop reads CASSQVSPSGGTDTQYF. The CDR3 DNA sequence: TGCGCCAGCAGCCAAGTTTCCCCTAGCGGGGGGACGGATACGCAGTATTTT. The chain is built from TRBV4-3 and TRBJ2-3, with TRBD2 identical over 11 bases. Per germline, CDR1 LGHNA and CDR2 YSLEER. This CDR3 region has 17 residues. The J segment lost 6 bases and the V segment lost 1 base, leaving 9 bases of the junction unmatched.

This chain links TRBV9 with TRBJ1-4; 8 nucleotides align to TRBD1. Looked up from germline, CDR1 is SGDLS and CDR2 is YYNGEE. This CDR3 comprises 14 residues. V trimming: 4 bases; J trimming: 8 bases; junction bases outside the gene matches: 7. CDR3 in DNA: TGTGCCAGCAGCCCCCGGACAGGGCTCGAAAAACTGTTTTTT. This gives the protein CASSPRTGLEKLFF.

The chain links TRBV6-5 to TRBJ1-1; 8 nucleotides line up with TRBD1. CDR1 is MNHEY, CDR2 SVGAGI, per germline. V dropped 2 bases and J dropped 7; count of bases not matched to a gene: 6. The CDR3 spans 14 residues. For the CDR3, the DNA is TGTGCCAGCAGTTACCCCGGACAGGGCCTTGAAGCTTTCTTT. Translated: CASSYPGQGLEAFF.

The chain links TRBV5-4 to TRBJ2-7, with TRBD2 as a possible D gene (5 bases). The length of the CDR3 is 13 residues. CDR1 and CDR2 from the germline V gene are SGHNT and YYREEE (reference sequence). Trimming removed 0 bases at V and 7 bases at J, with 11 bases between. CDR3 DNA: TGTGCCAGCAGCTTGGCCAGGTCGGGAGAGCAGTACTTC. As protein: CASSLARSGEQYF.

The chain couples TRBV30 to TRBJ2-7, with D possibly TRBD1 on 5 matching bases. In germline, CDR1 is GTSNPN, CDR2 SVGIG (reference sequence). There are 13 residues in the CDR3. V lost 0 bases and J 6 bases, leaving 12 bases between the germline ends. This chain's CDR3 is CAWSVQANGEQYF. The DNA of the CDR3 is TGTGCCTGGAGTGTACAGGCGAACGGCGAGCAGTACTTC.

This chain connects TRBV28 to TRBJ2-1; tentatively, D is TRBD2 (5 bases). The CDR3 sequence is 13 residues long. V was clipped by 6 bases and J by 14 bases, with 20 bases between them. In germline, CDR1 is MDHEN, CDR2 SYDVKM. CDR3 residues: CASSTTPGRMKFF. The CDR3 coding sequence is TGTGCCAGCAGCACGACCCCGGGGAGAATGAAGTTCTTC.

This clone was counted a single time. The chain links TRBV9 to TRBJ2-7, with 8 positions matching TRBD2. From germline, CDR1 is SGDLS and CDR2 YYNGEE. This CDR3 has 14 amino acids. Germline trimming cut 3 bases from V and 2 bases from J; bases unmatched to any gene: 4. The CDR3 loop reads CASSESGSAYEQYF. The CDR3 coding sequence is TGTGCCAGCAGCGAGAGCGGGAGCGCCTACGAGCAGTACTTC.

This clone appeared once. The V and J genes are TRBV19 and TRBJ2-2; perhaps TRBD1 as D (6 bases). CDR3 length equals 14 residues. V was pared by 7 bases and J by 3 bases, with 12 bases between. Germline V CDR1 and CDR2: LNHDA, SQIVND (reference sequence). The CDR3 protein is CASKETGYTGELFF. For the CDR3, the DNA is TGTGCCAGTAAAGAGACAGGTTACACCGGGGAGCTGTTTTTT. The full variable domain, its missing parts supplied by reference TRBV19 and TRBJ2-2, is DGGITQSPKYLFRKEGQNVTLSCEQNLNHDAMYWYRQDPGQGLRLIYYSQIVNDFQKGDIAEGYSVSREKKESFPLTVTSAQKNPTAFYLCASKETGYTGELFFGEGSRLTVL.

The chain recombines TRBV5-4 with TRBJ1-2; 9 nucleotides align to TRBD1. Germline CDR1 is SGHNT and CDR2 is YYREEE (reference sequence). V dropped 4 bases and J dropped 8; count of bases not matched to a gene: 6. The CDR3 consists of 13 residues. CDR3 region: CASSLQGAGGYTF. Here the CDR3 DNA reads TGTGCCAGCAGCCTACAGGGGGCGGGAGGCTACACCTTC.

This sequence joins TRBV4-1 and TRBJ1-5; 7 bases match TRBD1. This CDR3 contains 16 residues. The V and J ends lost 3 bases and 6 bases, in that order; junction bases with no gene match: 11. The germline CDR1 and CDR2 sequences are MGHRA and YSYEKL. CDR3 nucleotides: TGCGCCAGCAGCCAGCTCCCCGGGCAGGGGGTTCAGCCCCAGCATTTT. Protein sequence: CASSQLPGQGVQPQHF.

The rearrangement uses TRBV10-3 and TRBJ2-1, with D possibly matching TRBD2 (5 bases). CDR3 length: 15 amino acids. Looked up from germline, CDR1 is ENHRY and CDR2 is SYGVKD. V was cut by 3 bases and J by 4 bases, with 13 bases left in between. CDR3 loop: CAISDGSPVYNEQFF. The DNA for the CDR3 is TGTGCCATCAGTGATGGGAGCCCCGTTTACAATGAGCAGTTCTTC.

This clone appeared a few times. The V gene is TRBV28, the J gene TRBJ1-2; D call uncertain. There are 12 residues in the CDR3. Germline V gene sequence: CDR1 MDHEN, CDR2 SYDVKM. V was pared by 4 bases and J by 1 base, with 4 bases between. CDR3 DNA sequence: TGTGCCAGCAGTTCCATTAACTATGGCTACACCTTC. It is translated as CASSSINYGYTF.

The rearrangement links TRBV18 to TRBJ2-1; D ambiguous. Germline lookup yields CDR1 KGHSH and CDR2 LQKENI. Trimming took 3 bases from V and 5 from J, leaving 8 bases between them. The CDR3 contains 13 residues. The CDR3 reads CASSPQNDNEQFF. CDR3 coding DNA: TGTGCCAGCTCACCGCAGAATGACAATGAGCAGTTCTTC.

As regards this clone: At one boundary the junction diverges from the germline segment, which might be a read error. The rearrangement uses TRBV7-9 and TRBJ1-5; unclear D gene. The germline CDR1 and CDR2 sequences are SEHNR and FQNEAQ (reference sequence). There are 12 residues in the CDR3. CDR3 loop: CASSGPNQPRHF. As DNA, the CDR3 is TGTGCCAGCAGCGGGCCAAATCAGCCCCGGCATTTT.

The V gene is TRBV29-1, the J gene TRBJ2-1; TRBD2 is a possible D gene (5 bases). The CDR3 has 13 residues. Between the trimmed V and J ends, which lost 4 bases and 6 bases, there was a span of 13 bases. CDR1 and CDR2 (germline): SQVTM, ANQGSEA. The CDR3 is CSVGNTGVNEQFF. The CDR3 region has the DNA TGCAGCGTTGGAAATACCGGGGTCAATGAGCAGTTCTTC.

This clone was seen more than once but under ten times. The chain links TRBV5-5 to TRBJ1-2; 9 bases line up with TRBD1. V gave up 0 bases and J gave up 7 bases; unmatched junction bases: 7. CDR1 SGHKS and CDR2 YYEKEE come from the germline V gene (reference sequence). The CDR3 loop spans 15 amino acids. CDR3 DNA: TGTGCCAGCAGCTTGGTGGGGACAGGGATAGGTGGCTACACCTTC. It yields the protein CASSLVGTGIGGYTF.

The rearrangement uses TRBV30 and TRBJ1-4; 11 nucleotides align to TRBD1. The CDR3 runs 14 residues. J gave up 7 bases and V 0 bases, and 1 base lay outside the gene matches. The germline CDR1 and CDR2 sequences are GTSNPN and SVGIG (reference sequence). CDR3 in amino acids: CAWSVGTGGEKLFF. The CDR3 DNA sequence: TGTGCCTGGAGTGTCGGGACAGGGGGTGAAAAACTGTTTTTT. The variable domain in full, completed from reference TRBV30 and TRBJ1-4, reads SQTIHQWPATLVQPVGSPLSLECTVEGTSNPNLYWYRQAAGRGLQLLFYSVGIGQISSEVPQNLSASRPQDRQFILSSKKLLLSDSGFYLCAWSVGTGGEKLFFGSGTQLSVL.

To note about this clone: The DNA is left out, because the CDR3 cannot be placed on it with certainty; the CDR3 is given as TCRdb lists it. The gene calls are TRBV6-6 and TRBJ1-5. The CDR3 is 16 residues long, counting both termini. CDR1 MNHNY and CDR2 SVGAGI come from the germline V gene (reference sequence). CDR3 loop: CASSSSDQRGNQPQHF.